This passage covers 30 T cell receptor beta chains from one sample sequenced in a study of T cells in Graves' hyperthyroidism and ophthalmopathy. Amplified regions were TCR beta CDR3 sequences from RNA transcripts. HTBI primers were used for first-round RT-PCR of the TCR CDR3. Each CDR3 protein gets one entry after TCRdb re-called the multiplex PCR reads with MiXCR. The sample holds some 560,000 distinct CDR3 sequences, around 15% seen once. The source material was blood. These receptors were obtained from a woman aged 40 to 49 with Graves' hyperthyroidism.

The sample holds a few counts of this clonotype. V is TRBV5-6 and J is TRBJ1-3; D remains ambiguous. Trimming pared 0 bases from V and 4 bases from J, leaving 11 bases between. The CDR3 contains 15 residues. CDR1 SGHDT and CDR2 YYEEEE come from the germline V gene. The CDR3: CASSLDQEAGNTIYF. The CDR3 DNA follows: TGTGCCAGCAGCTTGGATCAGGAGGCCGGAAACACCATATATTTT. Variable domain in full (rest from reference TRBV5-6 and TRBJ1-3): DAGVTQSPTHLIKTRGQQVTLRCSPKSGHDTVSWYQQALGQGPQFIFQYYEEEERQRGNFPDRFSGHQFPNYSSELNVNALLLGDSALYLCASSLDQEAGNTIYFGEGSWLTVV.

This clonotype was seen many times. V and J are TRBV7-2 and TRBJ1-5, with 7 bases aligning to TRBD1. This CDR3 spans 15 amino acids. With 5 bases clipped from V and 4 bases from J, the junction kept 8 bases outside the gene matches. Germline CDR1 SGHTA, CDR2 FQGNSA. The chain's CDR3 is CASSTSGTDNQPQHF. Written as DNA, the CDR3 is TGTGCCAGCAGCACCTCCGGGACAGATAATCAGCCCCAGCATTTT.

V gene TRBV12-3 or TRBV12-4 combines with J gene TRBJ2-3; no reliable D call. The germline V and J ends were trimmed by 6 bases and 4 bases, with 14 bases remaining between them. CDR3 length equals 14 residues. The CDR3 coding sequence is TGTGCCAGCAGACCGGCCCTCCGCGCAGATACGCAGTATTTT. It is translated as CASRPALRADTQYF.

This clonotype occurred many times. The chain has TRBV7-9 and TRBJ1-1; a possible D gene is TRBD1 (5 bases). In germline, CDR1 is SEHNR, CDR2 FQNEAQ (reference sequence). The CDR3 length is 16 residues. The V end was cut by 5 bases, the J end by 4 bases, with 20 bases between. Here the CDR3 reads CASSKGAGAAGTEAFF. The CDR3 nucleotides read TGTGCCAGCAGCAAAGGTGCCGGGGCCGCGGGCACTGAAGCTTTCTTT.

This clonotype has only one observation. The CDR3 spells CASSVGRDRTYNEQFF. Here the CDR3 DNA reads TGTGCCAGCAGTGTGGGGAGGGACAGAACTTACAATGAGCAGTTCTTC. The rearrangement links TRBV2 to TRBJ2-1; the D gene could be TRBD1 or TRBD2 (7 bases each). In germline, CDR1 is SNHLY, CDR2 FYNNEI. V lost 4 bases and J lost 4, with 17 bases in between. This CDR3 is 16 amino acids long.

The sample holds many counts of this clonotype. This sequence joins TRBV5-1 and TRBJ2-2; 7 nucleotides line up with TRBD2. The CDR3 is made up of 16 amino acids. V gave up 1 base and J gave up 1 base; unmatched junction bases: 4. Germline CDR1 reads SGHRS; CDR2 reads YFSETQ. The DNA of the CDR3 is TGCGCCAGCAGCTTGTTGCTAGCGGAGAACACCGGGGAGCTGTTTTTT. It encodes CASSLLLAENTGELFF.

This clonotype was picked up many times. The chain links TRBV28 to TRBJ1-6; 9 positions match TRBD1. The CDR3 runs 15 residues. With 5 bases clipped from V and 11 bases from J, the junction kept 10 bases outside the gene matches. Germline loops: CDR1 MDHEN, CDR2 SYDVKM. CDR3 region: CASSPPGTGNPPLHF. In DNA form, the CDR3 reads TGTGCCAGCAGTCCTCCCGGGACAGGGAATCCACCCCTCCACTTT.

The CDR3 bases are TGTGCCAGCAGCCCCACAGGGAAGGGCCCCCAAGAGACCCAGTACTTC. This encodes CASSPTGKGPQETQYF. J is TRBJ2-5 and V is TRBV4-2; D is possibly TRBD1 (6 bases). CDR3 length: 16 amino acids. Trimming took 4 bases from V and 1 from J, leaving 16 bases between them. Germline V CDR1 and CDR2: LGHNA, YNFKEQ.

In its sample, this clonotype was seen many times. The DNA for the CDR3 is TGCAGTGCTAGGGGGACTAGCGGGATCGAGCAGTACTTC. Its protein is CSARGTSGIEQYF. The rearrangement links TRBV20-1 to TRBJ2-7; the match to TRBD2 covers 13 bases. Germline CDR1 reads DFQATT; CDR2 reads SNEGSKA (reference sequence). The ends lost 3 bases at V and 6 bases at J; junction bases unmatched: 2. The CDR3 runs 13 residues.

Many counts were recorded for this clonotype. This chain connects TRBV20-1 to TRBJ2-5; maybe TRBD2 (6 bases). This CDR3 comprises 13 residues. Per the germline V gene, CDR1 is DFQATT and CDR2 is SNEGSKA (reference sequence). The ends were cut back, 1 base at V and 6 bases at J, with 12 bases in the middle. Written as DNA, the CDR3 is TGCAGTGCTAGAGTAGCGGAGGGGCAGACCCAGTACTTC. This sequence encodes CSARVAEGQTQYF.

This clonotype showed up just a few times. V is TRBV5-1 and J is TRBJ2-5; 10 bases fit TRBD1. The germline CDR1 and CDR2 sequences are SGHRS and YFSETQ. The CDR3 loop spans 15 amino acids. Trimming cost V 2 bases and J 3 bases; bases outside gene matches: 4. CDR3 DNA sequence: TGCGCCAGCAGCTTCGGGACAGGGGAAAAAGAGACCCAGTACTTC. Translation: CASSFGTGEKETQYF.

This clonotype was seen at least ten times. This chain links TRBV12-3 or TRBV12-4 with TRBJ2-7; 9 bases are shared with TRBD2. V was clipped by 6 bases and J by 6 bases; unmatched bases: 9. This CDR3 comprises 14 residues. The CDR3 is CASRPGLASAEQYF. DNA for the CDR3: TGTGCCAGCAGACCGGGACTAGCTAGCGCCGAGCAGTACTTC.

V is TRBV11-3 and J is TRBJ2-3; tentative D call: TRBD2 (6 bases). Germline CDR1 SGHNT, CDR2 YENEEA. V was clipped by 2 bases and J by 11 bases, with 14 bases between them. This CDR3 spans 13 amino acids. In DNA, the CDR3 is TGTGCCAGCAGCTTATCCGGGACTTTGAGGCAGTATTTT. Amino acids: CASSLSGTLRQYF. The complete variable domain, with remaining parts taken from reference TRBV11-3 and TRBJ2-3, reads EAGVVQSPRYKIIEKKQPVAFWCNPISGHNTLYWYLQNLGQGPELLIRYENEEAVDDSQLPKDRFSAERLKGVDSTLKIQPAELGDSAVYLCASSLSGTLRQYFGPGTRLTVL.

This clonotype was recorded at least ten times. V and J are TRBV28 and TRBJ1-6; the match to TRBD1 covers 9 bases. The CDR3 totals 16 residues. Germline V gene sequence: CDR1 MDHEN, CDR2 SYDVKM. V shed 7 bases, J shed 7 bases, and the junction held 11 bases outside the gene matches. The CDR3 is CASTETGTGINSPLHF. DNA for the CDR3: TGTGCCAGCACCGAGACGGGGACAGGGATAAATTCACCCCTCCACTTT.

This clonotype was counted at least ten times. The V and J genes are TRBV5-1 and TRBJ2-3; the match to TRBD2 covers 11 bases. Germline V gene lookup returns CDR1 SGHRS and CDR2 YFSETQ. The J segment lost 4 bases and the V segment lost 5 bases, leaving 9 bases of the junction unmatched. This CDR3 has 16 residues. The CDR3, as DNA: TGCGCCAGCAGTTCATTTCTAGCGGGAGGCTCAGATACGCAGTATTTT. This translates into CASSSFLAGGSDTQYF.

In its sample, this clonotype was seen once. The chain links TRBV4-1 to TRBJ2-3, with 7 bases fitting TRBD2. Germline V gene sequence: CDR1 MGHRA, CDR2 YSYEKL. J gave up 2 bases and V 1 base, and 3 bases lay outside the gene matches. The CDR3 totals 15 residues. The CDR3 protein is CASSQGAGDTDTQYF. The CDR3 DNA reads as TGCGCCAGCAGCCAAGGGGCGGGGGACACAGATACGCAGTATTTT.

J is TRBJ1-1 and V is TRBV7-8; D remains unclear. V lost 1 base, J lost 4 bases, and 19 bases lay in between. The CDR3 spans 17 residues. Germline loops: CDR1 SGHVS, CDR2 FQNEAQ. The CDR3 here is CASSLESLLQRGTEAFF. The CDR3 bases are TGTGCCAGCAGCTTAGAATCTCTTCTACAGCGCGGCACTGAAGCTTTCTTT.

The table lists this clonotype with many counts. The chain couples TRBV2 to TRBJ1-4; 9 bases agree with TRBD1. CDR3 length equals 16 residues. The germline V gene encodes CDR1 SNHLY and CDR2 FYNNEI. Trimming cost V 6 bases and J 2 bases; bases outside gene matches: 7. CDR3 in DNA: TGTGCCAGCAGCCCACAGGGGGCTGGGACTAATGAAAAACTGTTTTTT. This encodes CASSPQGAGTNEKLFF.

There are a few counts of this clonotype. The chain has TRBV29-1 and TRBJ1-2, with unresolved D. Germline-derived CDR1 and CDR2 are SQVTM and ANQGSEA. The CDR3 covers 11 residues. Deletions cut 3 bases from V and 4 bases from J, with 6 bases between. CDR3 in DNA: TGCAGCGTTGATCAAGGCTATGGCTACACCTTC. Translated: CSVDQGYGYTF.

V and J are TRBV5-1 and TRBJ2-5, with 10 bases aligning to TRBD2. The CDR3 consists of 16 residues. The trim removed 4 bases at V and 1 base at J, leaving 7 bases unmatched. CDR1 and CDR2 (germline): SGHRS, YFSETQ. CDR3 protein: CASSPGTSATQETQYF. The CDR3 region has the DNA TGCGCCAGCAGCCCCGGGACTAGCGCCACCCAAGAGACCCAGTACTTC.

The chain employs TRBV27 and TRBJ2-7, with 9 bases aligning to TRBD1. Germline CDR1 MNHEY, CDR2 SMNVEV (reference sequence). V gave up 5 bases and J gave up 0 bases; unmatched junction bases: 5. This CDR3 contains 15 residues. The DNA of the CDR3 is TGTGCCAGCAGTACCCAACAGGGGGCCTCCTACGAGCAGTACTTC. As protein: CASSTQQGASYEQYF.

V and J are TRBV6-1 and TRBJ1-2; tentatively, D is TRBD1 (5 bases). The germline gives CDR1 MNHNS, CDR2 SASEGT. V was shortened by 5 bases and J by 2 bases, with 9 bases between the two germline ends. This CDR3 is 13 amino acids long. CDR3 sequence reads: CASSTGTNYGYTF. The CDR3 region has the DNA TGTGCCAGCAGTACCGGGACCAACTATGGCTACACCTTC.

This clonotype was detected many times. The V and J genes are TRBV5-1 and TRBJ2-1, with 12 bases aligning to TRBD1. CDR1 SGHRS and CDR2 YFSETQ come from the germline V gene. The CDR3 is 16 amino acids. V lost 3 bases and J lost 8; bases outside the gene matches: 9. The CDR3 here is CASSSGDRGLYDEQFF. The CDR3 bases are TGCGCCAGCAGCTCAGGGGACAGGGGGCTATACGATGAGCAGTTCTTC.

There are a few counts of this clonotype. The chain couples TRBV5-1 to TRBJ2-1; 8 nucleotides match TRBD2. The CDR3 is made up of 15 amino acids. Trimming at V came to 3 bases and at J to 7 bases, leaving 9 bases not matched to a gene. The germline gives CDR1 SGHRS, CDR2 YFSETQ. The CDR3 here is CASSSDGRAGNEQFF. CDR3 DNA sequence: TGCGCCAGCAGCTCGGACGGGAGGGCCGGGAATGAGCAGTTCTTC.

This clonotype occurred a few times. The CDR3 reads CASSLSGGRRVGELFF. For the CDR3, the DNA is TGTGCCAGCAGTTTATCGGGCGGGAGGCGGGTCGGGGAGCTGTTTTTT. The gene calls are TRBV27 and TRBJ2-2; 8 bases are shared with TRBD2. CDR3 length: 16 residues. Trimming took 0 bases from V and 7 from J; bases not matched to a gene: 7. The germline V gene has CDR1 MNHEY and CDR2 SMNVEV (reference sequence).

Points on this clonotype: It is unclear where the CDR3 begins or ends on the DNA, so no DNA is shown, and the CDR3 is as TCRdb lists it. The chain combines TRBV5-1 with TRBJ2-7; the listed D gene, TRBD1, was not tested against the DNA. Germline V gene sequence: CDR1 SGHRS, CDR2 YFSETQ. Inclusive of both ends, the CDR3 amounts to 23 amino acids. This chain's CDR3 is CASTNQTSMYLCASSDRGYEQYF.

The V call is TRBV28, the J call TRBJ2-7, with no clear D. The germline gives CDR1 MDHEN, CDR2 SYDVKM. This CDR3 has 11 residues. The V end lost 8 bases, the J end lost 9 bases, and 14 bases lay between the germline ends. The CDR3, as DNA: TGTGCCAGCGGACCCTCCCTGGGGCAGTACTTC. Encoded protein: CASGPSLGQYF.

In its sample, this clonotype was seen a few times. V gene TRBV4-1 combines with J gene TRBJ2-7; 7 bases are shared with TRBD1. The J segment lost 3 bases and the V segment lost 2 bases, leaving 7 bases of the junction unmatched. Germline CDR1 and CDR2: MGHRA and YSYEKL. The CDR3 length is 15 residues. For the CDR3, the DNA is TGCGCCAGCAGCCAACGACAGGGTCCCCGCTACGAGCAGTACTTC. Protein: CASSQRQGPRYEQYF.

In this sample, this clonotype turned up many times. The chain uses TRBV18 and TRBJ2-7; 10 nucleotides line up with TRBD2. Germline-derived CDR1 and CDR2 are KGHSH and LQKENI. V trimming: 4 bases; J trimming: 2 bases; junction bases outside the gene matches: 2. The CDR3 spans 14 residues. CDR3 bases: TGTGCCAGCTCACTTGGGACTAGCGCCTACGAGCAGTACTTC. It codes for CASSLGTSAYEQYF.

This clonotype was detected ten times or more. This rearrangement joins TRBV20-1 to TRBJ2-1; no clear D. CDR3 size: 10 residues. The V end was cut by 0 bases, the J end by 6 bases, with 0 bases between. Germline V gene data show CDR1 as DFQATT and CDR2 as SNEGSKA (reference sequence). This chain's CDR3 is CSARDNEQFF. In DNA form, the CDR3 reads TGCAGTGCTAGAGACAATGAGCAGTTCTTC.